Each of the 13 T cell receptor beta chains below was sequenced from the same sample in a study of tumor and adjacent non-tumor tissue in lung cancer. No cell sorting was done before RNA was extracted from the tissue. This non-tumor lung sample came from over 3 cm beyond the tumor edge. The library came from three nested PCR rounds adapted from ARM-PCR protocols. MiXCR, applied by TCRdb to the multiplex PCR reads, yields one record per CDR3 protein. The repertoire holds fewer than 100,000 distinct CDR3 sequences, with 70% to 90% as singletons. The sample was distant non-tumor lung tissue. These receptors came from a man aged 55 to 70 with non-small cell lung cancer.

Concerning this clonotype itself: The junction shows a germline mismatch at one end, possibly a read error. The V gene is TRBV4-3, the J gene TRBJ1-1; possible D gene TRBD1, 5 bases. CDR1 is LGHNA, CDR2 YSLEER, per germline. This CDR3 region has 17 residues. The CDR3 spells CAGSQDVQGSSSTEAFF. Here the CDR3 DNA reads TGCGCCGGCAGCCAAGACGTTCAGGGCAGTTCGAGCACTGAAGCTTTCTTT.

The chain carries TRBV11-1 and TRBJ1-1, with a tentative D call TRBD1 (5 bases). This CDR3 region has 13 residues. Trimming pared 5 bases from V and 5 bases from J, leaving 12 bases between. Germline values: CDR1 SGHAT, CDR2 FQDESV (reference sequence). For the CDR3, the DNA is TGTGCCAGCAGCACGCAGAGGGGAACTGAAGCTTTCTTT. Translation gives CASSTQRGTEAFF.

This clonotype was picked up one time. The junction does not match germline at one end; this may be a read error. The chain has TRBV4-3 and TRBJ2-1; 9 positions match TRBD2. Germline-derived CDR1 and CDR2 are LGHNA and YSLEER. The CDR3 covers 17 residues. The CDR3 loop is CATSQDRAGGNYNEQFF. The CDR3 DNA sequence: TGCGCCACCAGCCAAGATAGGGCGGGAGGGAACTATAATGAGCAGTTCTTC.

To note about this clonotype: Just one base apart from a much larger clone, this may be a read error. The chain has TRBV5-4 and TRBJ2-7; 9 positions match TRBD2. With 0 bases clipped from V and 0 bases from J, the junction kept 10 bases outside the gene matches. CDR1 SGHNT and CDR2 YYREEE come from the germline V gene (reference sequence). This CDR3 contains 18 residues. In DNA form, the CDR3 reads TGTGCCAGCAGCTTGGATGTTAGCGGGAGAGTCACCTCCTACGAGCAGTACTTC. As protein: CASSLDVSGRVTSYEQYF.

Concerning this clonotype itself: One end of the junction varies from germline; a read error may be responsible. The V and J genes are TRBV11-2 and TRBJ2-6; D is possibly TRBD1 (6 bases). The germline V gene encodes CDR1 SGHAT and CDR2 FQNNGV. CDR3 length equals 14 residues. CDR3 DNA sequence: TGTGCCAGCAGTCATATCTCAGGGGCCAGCGTCGTGACTTTC. The encoded protein is CASSHISGASVVTF.

As concerns this clonotype: With a much larger clone just one base away, this may be a read error. The gene calls are TRBV4-1 and TRBJ2-3; TRBD2 matches at 11 bases. The CDR3 contains 16 residues. The germline CDR1 and CDR2 sequences are MGHRA and YSYEKL. The chain's CDR3 is CARSQLAGVLTDTQYF. The CDR3 region has the DNA TGCGCCAGGAGCCAACTAGCGGGGGTGCTCACAGATACGCAGTATTTT.

In the case of this clonotype: A much larger clone is a single base away; this may be a read error. The rearrangement links TRBV6-5 to TRBJ1-1; perhaps TRBD1 as D (6 bases). Germline V gene data show CDR1 as MNHEY and CDR2 as SVGAGI. The CDR3 totals 14 residues. In DNA form, the CDR3 reads TGTGCCAACAGTTACTCGCCAGGGGTCACTGAAGCTTTCTTT. This gives the protein CANSYSPGVTEAFF.

As concerns this clonotype: One junction end disagrees with the germline gene, perhaps due to a read error. This rearrangement joins TRBV5-6 to TRBJ2-1, with TRBD2 matching 8 bases. Germline CDR1 SGHDT, CDR2 YYEEEE. CDR3 length: 16 amino acids. Here the CDR3 reads CTSSRGGTCAYNEQFF. CDR3 sequence (DNA): TGTACCAGCAGCCGCGGGGGGACTTGTGCCTACAATGAGCAGTTCTTC.

This clonotype was observed a few times. The junction differs from germline at one of its ends, possibly a read error. V is TRBV12-3 or TRBV12-4 and J is TRBJ2-1; tentatively, D is TRBD2 (5 bases). The length of the CDR3 is 15 residues. The CDR3 loop is CASTLPEDPYNEQFF. CDR3 DNA: TGTGCTAGCACCTTACCGGAGGACCCCTACAATGAGCAGTTCTTC.

The chain links TRBV4-1 to TRBJ2-3; TRBD1 aligns across 9 bases. CDR1 and CDR2 (germline): MGHRA, YSYEKL. V shed 3 bases and J 4 bases; nucleotides not matched to a gene: 2. There are 14 residues in the CDR3. CDR3 nucleotides: TGCGCCAGCAGCCAGCGGACAGGGGCAGATACGCAGTATTTT. Encoded protein: CASSQRTGADTQYF.

With regard to this clonotype: Its ends do not fully match the called genes, so a read error is possible. The chain has TRBV7-9 and TRBJ2-5; D is perhaps TRBD2 (5 bases). CDR3 length: 15 residues. CDR1 is SEHNR, CDR2 FQNEAQ, per germline (reference sequence). As DNA, the CDR3 is TGTGCCAGCGGTTTCTCCATGGGAGAACGAGAGACTCAGTACTTC. This sequence encodes CASGFSMGERETQYF.

This clonotype has a handful of counts. A much larger clone differs from this one at a single base, so this may be a read error. This chain links TRBV20-1 with TRBJ1-1; 8 bases fit TRBD1. CDR1 is DFQATT and CDR2 is SNEGSKA in the germline V gene (reference sequence). The CDR3 is 13 amino acids. V lost 6 bases to trimming and J lost 0 bases; unmatched junction nucleotides: 3. The CDR3 nucleotides read TGCAGTGCGTTGGGACAGGTGAACACTGAAGCTTTCTTT. Translated, it gives CSALGQVNTEAFF.

The genes are TRBV7-8 and TRBJ1-3; TRBD1 might be the D (5 bases). Germline V gene data show CDR1 as SGHVS and CDR2 as FQNEAQ. V lost 7 bases and J 0 bases, leaving 16 bases between the germline ends. This CDR3 has 16 amino acids. For the CDR3, the DNA is TGTGCCAGCAACTCGGCCCGACAGTACTCTGGAAACACCATATATTTT. It translates to CASNSARQYSGNTIYF.